These 25 T cell receptor beta chains came from one sample sequenced in a study of OX40 agonist ivuxolimab in advanced cancers. Produced via immunoSEQ multiplex PCR; TCRdb's table is partial and in-frame only. The sample holds more than 55,000 clones, 92% seen once. Source: CD4+ or CD8+ T cells sorted from blood, taken in a trial of the OX40 agonist ivuxolimab. Receptors were obtained from an adult with an advanced solid tumor such as melanoma, head and neck, liver or kidney cancer.

The rearrangement links TRBV7-8 to TRBJ2-7; 9 bases map to TRBD2. Germline V gene lookup returns CDR1 SGHVS and CDR2 FQNEAQ. This CDR3 is built from 14 residues. V was pared by 5 bases and J by 6 bases, with 8 bases of the junction left unmatched. The CDR3 bases are TGTGCCAGCAGCCCGGCGGGACTAGCCGGCGAGCAGTACTTC. It encodes CASSPAGLAGEQYF.

This sequence joins TRBV7-8 and TRBJ2-7; no firm D call. The CDR3 loop spans 14 amino acids. V was pared by 1 base and J by 3 bases, with 10 bases between. Germline assignment: CDR1 SGHVS and CDR2 FQNEAQ. The CDR3 nucleotides are TGTGCCAGCAGCTTAGAATTCGGGTACTACGAGCAGTACTTC. This encodes CASSLEFGYYEQYF. Looking up the rest from reference TRBV7-8 and TRBJ2-7 gives the full variable domain: GAGVSQSPRYKVAKRGQDVALRCDPISGHVSLFWYQQALGQGPEFLTYFQNEAQLDKSGLPSDRFFAERPEGSVSTLKIQRTQQEDSAVYLCASSLEFGYYEQYFGPGTRLTVT.

The chain employs TRBV28 and TRBJ2-7; 11 bases are a match to TRBD2. Germline V CDR1 and CDR2: MDHEN, SYDVKM. The CDR3 runs 16 residues. The trim removed 4 bases at V and 1 base at J, leaving 6 bases unmatched. CDR3 bases: TGTGCCAGCAGTTCCCCGCTAGCGGGAGGTTCCTACGAGCAGTACTTC. Protein sequence: CASSSPLAGGSYEQYF.

This clone has a single count. The CDR3 DNA is TGTGCCAGCAGCTTAGCCCCCGCAGTCTACAATGAGCAGTTCTTC. It translates to CASSLAPAVYNEQFF. V and J are TRBV11-2 and TRBJ2-1; D not certain. CDR1 and CDR2 (germline): SGHAT, FQNNGV. Trimming took off 1 base at V and 3 bases at J, with 10 bases between the two ends. The CDR3 sequence is 15 residues long.

The rearrangement uses TRBV29-1 and TRBJ2-7; possibly TRBD1 for D (6 bases). This CDR3 has 14 amino acids. With 4 bases removed from V and 2 bases from J, the gap between germline ends came to 15 bases. Per the germline V gene, CDR1 is SQVTM and CDR2 is ANQGSEA. Written as DNA, the CDR3 is TGCAGCGTTGCTCCCGACAGGTACCCCTACGAGCAGTACTTC. This encodes CSVAPDRYPYEQYF.

This clone was observed once. V gene TRBV6-1 combines with J gene TRBJ2-7; maybe TRBD2 (6 bases). This CDR3 spans 14 amino acids. The germline V and J ends were trimmed by 7 bases and 0 bases, with 13 bases remaining between them. Germline-derived CDR1 and CDR2 are MNHNS and SASEGT. The CDR3 here is CASTIAETSYEQYF. CDR3 DNA: TGTGCCAGCACCATAGCGGAGACCTCCTACGAGCAGTACTTC.

This clone came up once. The V and J genes are TRBV6-5 and TRBJ1-1; D is uncertain. Germline V gene data show CDR1 as MNHEY and CDR2 as SVGAGI. The CDR3 is 15 amino acids. Trimming stripped 0 bases from V and 5 bases from J, with 13 bases between. The CDR3 sequence: CASSYSTSGSTEAFF. The CDR3 region has the DNA TGTGCCAGCAGTTACTCGACTTCAGGCTCGACTGAAGCTTTCTTT.

The V call is TRBV12-2, the J call TRBJ1-2. TRBV12-2 is shown as a pseudogene. The CDR3 sequence is 15 residues long. The CDR3 reads CASRHRARSRDGYTF. In DNA form, the CDR3 reads TGTGCAAGTCGCCACCGTGCCAGGTCCCGGGATGGCTACACCTTC.

V is TRBV7-9 and J is TRBJ2-7, with 10 positions matching TRBD2. V gave up 5 bases and J gave up 3 bases; unmatched junction bases: 7. Germline CDR1 and CDR2: SEHNR and FQNEAQ (reference sequence). The length of the CDR3 is 15 residues. The CDR3 DNA reads TGTGCCAGCAGCCCAACCGGGACTAGCGTCTACGAGCAGTACTTC. Its protein is CASSPTGTSVYEQYF.

The rearrangement links TRBV4-1 to TRBJ2-1; D uncertain. The CDR3 runs 11 residues. Germline V gene lookup returns CDR1 MGHRA and CDR2 YSYEKL. Trimming pared 5 bases from V and 6 bases from J, leaving 5 bases between. This CDR3 is CASSEFNEQFF. The CDR3 coding sequence is TGCGCCAGCAGCGAATTCAATGAGCAGTTCTTC.

The V gene is TRBV7-2, the J gene TRBJ1-1; 9 bases line up with TRBD1. The CDR3 contains 14 residues. Germline V CDR1 and CDR2: SGHTA, FQGNSA. The J segment lost 6 bases and the V segment lost 5 bases, leaving 7 bases of the junction unmatched. CDR3 sequence reads: CASSDPYRGPEAFF. The CDR3, as DNA: TGTGCCAGCAGCGACCCCTACAGGGGGCCTGAAGCTTTCTTT.

Comments on this clone: This specimen includes other DNA sequences encoding the same CDR3. J is TRBJ1-1 and V is TRBV9; a weak D match, TRBD1 (5 bases). The germline V and J ends were trimmed by 0 bases and 5 bases, with 8 bases remaining between them. The CDR3 runs to 13 residues. Germline V gene lookup returns CDR1 SGDLS and CDR2 YYNGEE. CDR3 sequence: CASSVGRGTEAFF. The DNA for the CDR3 is TGTGCCAGCAGCGTAGGGCGGGGGACTGAAGCTTTCTTT.

The V and J genes are TRBV5-1 and TRBJ2-4; D is unresolved. V lost 0 bases to trimming and J lost 3 bases, with 7 bases between them. Germline lookup yields CDR1 SGHRS and CDR2 YFSETQ. This CDR3 contains 14 residues. As DNA, the CDR3 is TGCGCCAGCAGCTTGGCCGTGGACAAAAACATTCAGTACTTC. This encodes CASSLAVDKNIQYF.

CDR3 sequence reads: CASSQEGFNGNTIYF. The CDR3 nucleotides read TGCGCCAGCAGCCAAGAAGGGTTTAATGGAAACACCATATATTTT. This chain joins TRBV4-1 and TRBJ1-3; D ambiguous. The CDR3 contains 15 residues. Germline-derived CDR1 and CDR2 are MGHRA and YSYEKL. V was trimmed by 0 bases and J by 3 bases, leaving 9 bases between them.

V is TRBV5-1 and J is TRBJ2-1; 7 nucleotides align to TRBD1. The length of the CDR3 is 15 residues. J gave up 7 bases and V 3 bases, and 10 bases lay outside the gene matches. CDR1 and CDR2 (germline): SGHRS, YFSETQ. CDR3 residues: CASSSWDRPPNEQFF. In DNA form, the CDR3 reads TGCGCCAGCAGCTCGTGGGACAGACCCCCAAATGAGCAGTTCTTC.

This chain connects TRBV15 to TRBJ1-1; D perhaps matches TRBD1 (5 bases). The CDR3 length is 14 residues. V gave up 0 bases and J gave up 11 bases, with 16 bases separating them. The germline V gene has CDR1 LNHNV and CDR2 YYDKDF (reference sequence). Here the CDR3 DNA reads TGTGCCACCAGCAGAGATCGGACGGAGTGGGACGCTTTCTTT. Residues: CATSRDRTEWDAFF.

The chain is built from TRBV14 and TRBJ2-7; D gene unclear. This CDR3 is built from 13 residues. Trimming removed 0 bases at V and 3 bases at J, with 6 bases between. Germline V lookup: CDR1 SGHDN, CDR2 FVKESK. CDR3 bases: TGTGCCAGCAGCCAAGAAGGATTCTACGAGCAGTACTTC. Translated, it gives CASSQEGFYEQYF.

This rearrangement joins TRBV6-5 to TRBJ1-2; 8 positions agree with TRBD1. The V gene's germline CDR1 is MNHEY and CDR2 SVGAGI. This CDR3 region has 14 residues. J lost 7 bases, V lost 3 bases, and 7 bases had no gene match. The CDR3 loop reads CASSYSGGATGYTF. In DNA form, the CDR3 reads TGTGCCAGCAGTTATTCAGGGGGCGCGACTGGCTACACCTTC.

The chain joins TRBV6-6 to TRBJ2-1; D is uncertain. Germline values: CDR1 MNHNY, CDR2 SVGAGI (reference sequence). Deletions cut 2 bases from V and 6 bases from J, with 8 bases between. CDR3 length: 13 amino acids. CDR3 region: CASSYLGVNEQFF. The DNA of the CDR3 is TGTGCCAGCAGTTACCTTGGCGTCAATGAGCAGTTCTTC.

The chain combines TRBV28 with TRBJ2-3; 10 nucleotides line up with TRBD2. Germline V gene lookup returns CDR1 MDHEN and CDR2 SYDVKM. V shed 5 bases and J 5 bases; nucleotides not matched to a gene: 10. The CDR3 contains 16 residues. DNA of the CDR3: TGTGCCAGCAGTACAGAGCTAGCGGGAGTTCGAGATACGCAGTATTTT. It specifies CASSTELAGVRDTQYF. The complete variable domain, with remaining parts taken from reference TRBV28 and TRBJ2-3, reads DVKVTQSSRYLVKRTGEKVFLECVQDMDHENMFWYRQDPGLGLRLIYFSYDVKMKEKGDIPEGYSVSREKKERFSLILESASTNQTSMYLCASSTELAGVRDTQYFGPGTRLTVL.

The chain joins TRBV11-2 to TRBJ2-2; TRBD1 matches at 9 bases. The CDR3 sequence is 14 residues long. The V and J ends lost 5 bases and 7 bases, in that order; junction bases with no gene match: 5. Germline values: CDR1 SGHAT, CDR2 FQNNGV. CDR3 protein: CASSGGQGSGELFF. The DNA of the CDR3 is TGTGCCAGCAGCGGCGGACAGGGGAGCGGGGAGCTGTTTTTT.

V gene TRBV6-6 combines with J gene TRBJ2-7; the match to TRBD2 covers 9 bases. Germline V gene lookup returns CDR1 MNHNY and CDR2 SVGAGI (reference sequence). The CDR3 runs to 14 residues. The junction had 8 bases not matched to a gene; V was cut back by 0 bases and J by 11 bases. This chain's CDR3 is CASSYSNLAGLEYF. The CDR3, as DNA: TGTGCCAGCAGTTACTCGAACCTAGCGGGGCTGGAGTACTTC.

This clone was recorded only once. The rearrangement joins TRBV6-6 to TRBJ2-1; D gene unclear. The germline V and J ends were trimmed by 0 bases and 5 bases, with 2 bases remaining between them. This CDR3 has 12 residues. Per germline, CDR1 MNHNY and CDR2 SVGAGI (reference sequence). For the CDR3, the DNA is TGTGCCAGCAGTTACTCGAACAATGAGCAGTTCTTC. Translating gives CASSYSNNEQFF.

The V gene is TRBV6-1, the J gene TRBJ1-2; possibly TRBD1 for D (6 bases). The CDR3 totals 15 residues. The germline gives CDR1 MNHNS, CDR2 SASEGT. Trimming took 3 bases from V and 0 from J, leaving 11 bases between them. This CDR3 is CASSDDRSSNYGYTF. The CDR3 DNA reads TGTGCCAGCAGTGACGACAGGTCTTCTAACTATGGCTACACCTTC.

The chain links TRBV19 to TRBJ2-2; D is perhaps TRBD2 (5 bases). Trimming shortened V by 9 bases and J by 5 bases, and 7 bases separated the two germline ends. The CDR3 is 11 residues long. Germline CDR1 and CDR2: LNHDA and SQIVND (reference sequence). The CDR3 nucleotides are TGTGCCAGCACGGGGACCGGGGAGCTGTTTTTT. This sequence encodes CASTGTGELFF.